The source of this TCR beta chain is a study of spatial heterogeneity in lung cancer (dated by TCRdb to between 2018 and 2020). With regard to the full study: Donors were some 78 patients with early-stage, untreated non-small cell lung cancer from the lung TRACERx cohort. The study quantitatively compared TCR alpha and beta repertoires across multiple tumor regions, matched nontumor lung and blood in non-small cell lung cancer. The study linked features of the TCR repertoire to counts of nonsynonymous mutations, which were determined by whole-exome sequencing of tumor tissue. Both alpha and beta chains were TCR-sequenced in samples taken at surgery, namely 220 tumor regions, around 64 matched nontumor lung samples and about 54 PBMC samples. Follow-up PBMC samples were sequenced whenever the samples were available, and the median time to follow-up was about 25 months after resection. In the raw uncorrected reads, each unique combination of TCR and UMI appeared on average more than ten times. Beta-chain transcripts were consistently detected in greater numbers than alpha-chain transcripts, which likely reflects a higher abundance of beta-chain transcripts.

What this sample's time point label stands for: blood at routine non-recurrence follow-up after resection. For TCR sequencing, whole RNA was extracted from tumor and nontumor lung tissue, or from cryopreserved PBMC samples, and no cell sorting was done. A patient was chosen for TCR sequencing only when enough RNA was available from at least two tumor regions. Libraries came from 5' RACE. Sequencer: NextSeq 500. In the TCR library protocol, a unique molecular identifier was attached to each TCR cDNA molecule so that PCR and sequencing errors could be corrected. The authors' analysis ran thus. TCR identification, UMI-based error correction and CDR3 extraction were performed with Decombinator tools. TCRs above a frequency of 2 per 1,000, corresponding to the top 1% of the tumor frequency distribution, were defined as expanded. Renyi diversity was calculated using the R vegan package after each repertoire was subsampled 100 times to 5,000 TCRs. CDR3 similarity networks were constructed using string-kernel similarity of amino acid triplets, with links drawn between CDR3s whose pairwise similarity was above 0.82. TCRdb took the public reads, trimmed them with fastp at Q25, ran MiXCR for clone calling and kept in-frame beta chains. One record per CDR3 amino acid sequence lists the most common genes and DNA. TCRdb, not the original authors, processed these V and J calls. This sample lists approximately 30,000 distinct CDR3 sequences; 10% were detected once. The ten largest account for less than 35% of the sample.

The table lists this clonotype with many counts. Its specific antigen is unknown. No base qualities exist here, and no much larger clone lies one base off it. Sequences SGHNT (CDR1) and YYREEE (CDR2) are obtained from the germline V gene (reference sequence). Counted from cysteine to phenylalanine, this CDR3 has 15 amino acids. The only DNA kept is the CDR3, 45 bases in frame from the first base. V lost 1 base and J lost 3 bases, and the count of bases not matched to a germline gene is 5. Paper-wide results and their limitations: Additional single-cell paired TCR alpha and beta sequencing was considered necessary to confirm, at a functional level, the hypothesis that regional TCRs recognize regional mutations. Only 13 to 15 patients were included in comparisons of baseline and follow-up blood repertoires. Ubiquitous expanded tumor TCRs showed up in blood more often at tumor resection than at routine follow-up.

The V and J genes are TRBV5-4 and TRBJ2-3, with 7 bases aligning to TRBD2. Sequencing was performed on PBMCs, taken at follow-up. This receptor was taken from a female donor with early-stage non-small cell lung cancer. The CDR3 here reads CASSLTGLDTDTQYF. The nucleotides are TGTGCCAGCAGCTTGACCGGACTAGATACAGATACGCAGTATTTT.